Presented here are 10 T cell receptor beta chains from one specimen sequenced in a study of shared clonotypes between healthy human individuals. Profiled with immunoSEQ multiplex PCR; TCRdb holds only in-frame clones, not every one. The sample records 2 million to 2.5 million clones, over 85% being singletons. The specimen sequenced was naive CD4+ T cells sorted from blood. Specified subset: CD45RA+ positively selected. All receptors derive from a man aged 18 to 29 in good health.

J is TRBJ1-2 and V is TRBV4-3, with 11 bases matching TRBD1. The CDR3 spans 15 residues. V was clipped by 4 bases and J by 3 bases; unmatched bases: 4. CDR1 and CDR2 from the germline V gene are LGHNA and YSLEER. The CDR3 DNA is TGCGCCAGCAGCCGGTCGGGACAGGGGGACTATGGCTACACCTTC. This gives the protein CASSRSGQGDYGYTF.

This chain joins TRBV4-1 and TRBJ2-3; 8 bases map to TRBD2. Germline assignment: CDR1 MGHRA and CDR2 YSYEKL. CDR3 size: 17 residues. The V segment lost 0 bases and the J segment 3 bases; nucleotides outside the gene matches: 8. The CDR3: CASSQELLAANTDTQYF. The DNA for the CDR3 is TGCGCCAGCAGCCAAGAATTACTAGCGGCGAATACAGATACGCAGTATTTT.

The chain is built from TRBV6-5 and TRBJ1-2, with 8 bases that match TRBD1. Germline CDR1 is MNHEY and CDR2 is SVGAGI. The CDR3 sequence is 13 residues long. Trimming cost V 5 bases and J 5 bases; bases outside gene matches: 4. CDR3 coding DNA: TGTGCCAGCAGTAAGGACAGGGATTATGGCTACACCTTC. Its translation is CASSKDRDYGYTF.

V usage is TRBV27 and J usage is TRBJ2-7, with TRBD1 matching over 7 bases. CDR3 size: 15 residues. J lost 0 bases, V lost 5 bases, and 7 bases had no gene match. Germline loops: CDR1 MNHEY, CDR2 SMNVEV (reference sequence). The CDR3 sequence is CASSAKPGGSYEQYF. The CDR3 bases are TGTGCCAGCAGTGCGAAGCCAGGGGGCTCCTACGAGCAGTACTTC.

V is TRBV6-5 and J is TRBJ1-5, with D possibly matching TRBD1 (6 bases). V was pared by 6 bases and J by 7 bases, with 13 bases between. CDR3 size: 13 residues. Looked up from germline, CDR1 is MNHEY and CDR2 is SVGAGI. Written as DNA, the CDR3 is TGTGCCAGCAGCCCCAGGGGTGGACAGCCCCAGCATTTT. Translation gives CASSPRGGQPQHF.

The chain carries TRBV28 and TRBJ1-2, with D perhaps matching TRBD1 (6 bases). V was pared by 10 bases and J by 3 bases, with 15 bases between. There are 13 residues in the CDR3. In germline, CDR1 is MDHEN, CDR2 SYDVKM. The CDR3 sequence is CATQEGGDYGYTF. CDR3 DNA sequence: TGTGCCACTCAGGAGGGGGGAGACTATGGCTACACCTTC.

In the case of this clone: This CDR3 is also generated by other DNA sequences in the sample. The chain carries TRBV28 and TRBJ2-7, with TRBD2 identical over 10 bases. J gave up 4 bases and V 6 bases, and 6 bases lay outside the gene matches. This CDR3 is 14 amino acids long. Germline assignment: CDR1 MDHEN and CDR2 SYDVKM. The CDR3, as DNA: TGTGCCAGCAGGTTAGCGGGGGGCTCATACGAGCAGTACTTC. Its protein is CASRLAGGSYEQYF.

This clone was seen a handful of times. Other DNA sequences in the sample encode the same CDR3. This rearrangement joins TRBV30 to TRBJ2-3; D not certain. Trimming took 0 bases from V and 3 from J, leaving 4 bases between them. The germline gives CDR1 GTSNPN, CDR2 SVGIG (reference sequence). The CDR3 runs 12 residues. CDR3 loop: CAWSVYTDTQYF. DNA for the CDR3: TGTGCCTGGAGTGTCTATACAGATACGCAGTATTTT. Looking up the rest from reference TRBV30 and TRBJ2-3 gives the full variable domain: SQTIHQWPATLVQPVGSPLSLECTVEGTSNPNLYWYRQAAGRGLQLLFYSVGIGQISSEVPQNLSASRPQDRQFILSSKKLLLSDSGFYLCAWSVYTDTQYFGPGTRLTVL.

The chain carries TRBV5-4 and TRBJ2-7; D unclear. Trimming stripped 4 bases from V and 4 bases from J, with 12 bases between. CDR1 is SGHNT, CDR2 YYREEE, per germline (reference sequence). The CDR3 has 13 residues. The CDR3 region has the DNA TGTGCCAGCAGCCCATACGGGCGATACGAGCAGTACTTC. Translating gives CASSPYGRYEQYF.

Concerning this clone: The sample carries other DNA sequences with the same CDR3. The V call is TRBV6-5, the J call TRBJ2-5; D tentatively fits TRBD1 or TRBD2 (5 bases each). V lost 3 bases to trimming and J lost 7 bases, with 6 bases between them. CDR1 and CDR2 (germline): MNHEY, SVGAGI. The length of the CDR3 is 11 residues. The CDR3 DNA reads as TGTGCCAGCAGTTATGGGGGGACCCAGTACTTC. It yields the protein CASSYGGTQYF.